This entry features one T cell receptor beta chain sequence. Its antigen is not identified. The data derive from a study of identifying expanded T cells in peripheral blood. General study results and limits: Clone count variance between approximately two-week samples rose with total template count. Technical replicates showed about 1.2 changed clones; around 2 weeks approximately 15; four weeks 19.

Generated by immunoSEQ multiplex PCR, the TCRdb table keeps only in-frame clones and is missing some. The sample has about 89,000 clones, more than 75% seen once. The J segment lost 5 bases and the V segment lost 3 bases, leaving 6 bases of the junction unmatched. Germline CDR1 and CDR2: MGHDK and SYGVNS. The CDR3 runs 14 residues. Collection occurred without any documented infections or immune events in donors. This sequence was found in a person aged 18-69 years in good health. The rearrangement joins TRBV25-1 to TRBJ2-7, with 8 bases that match TRBD1. The sample was blood. The CDR3 coding sequence is TGTGCCAGCAGTGACCACAGGGGGAGCAACGAGCAGTACTTC. Residues: CASSDHRGSNEQYF.